This TCR beta chain was found in a study of STAT5B mutations in CD4+ large granular lymphocyte leukemia. Study-wide points: Over 20% of private leukemic clonotypes occurred rarely in other patients' non-leukemic repertoires. CD4-sorted patient repertoires seemed more clonal than healthy CD4+ repertoires.

Comments on this clone: What it binds is unknown.

Germline CDR1 and CDR2: KGHSH and LQKENI. Deletions cut 2 bases from V and 4 bases from J, with 8 bases between. This CDR3 is built from 13 residues. The survey-level immunoSEQ assay was used. Authors' methods: Productive clonotypes were detectable down to 2.59 x 10-5 frequency. Method: immunoSEQ multiplex PCR; TCRdb's copy keeps in-frame clones and lacks some. The V and J calls and clone size are taken from that table; D and trimming were inferred from the DNA. This table has nearly 35,000 clones, about 90% appearing once. The clonotype was recovered from a human donor in good health. The V call is TRBV18, the J call TRBJ1-1; perhaps TRBD1 as D (5 bases). The sequenced sample was CD4+ T cells from blood buffy coats. For the CDR3, the DNA is TGTGCCAGCTCACCATCGGGGGGCACTGAAGCTTTCTTT. It yields the protein CASSPSGGTEAFF.